This T cell receptor beta chain was sequenced during a study of T-cell memory formation after mild COVID-19. Study-level background: Largely, TCR clusters stayed within a single donor. Regarding the study as a whole: Mainly CM and EM harbored the contracting CD4+ clones; mainly EMRA harbored the CD8+ ones. Clones contracting over day 15 to 85 were CD4/CD8 balanced, with later expanders leaning CD4+.

This clonotype was detected a few times. The antigen is not known. Constant-segment primers and 5'RACE yielded cDNA libraries for TCR alpha and TCR beta, each carrying sample barcodes and UMIs. TCRdb fed the 5' RACE reads into MiXCR, producing one record per CDR3 protein. The data show under 60,000 distinct CDR3 sequences, approximately 9.1% seen once. CDR3 length equals 15 residues. Germline V gives CDR1 PRHDT, CDR2 FYEKMQ (reference sequence). Deletions cut 2 bases from V and 3 bases from J, with 14 bases between. The sequenced sample was PBMCs or a T cell subset sorted from them (not recorded which). The V gene is TRBV13, the J gene TRBJ2-7; D possibly matches TRBD1 or TRBD2 (5 bases each). The sequence was collected from an adult woman who had mild COVID-19 (a few samples of this study predate the infection). Cell type and time point are not known. The CDR3 is CASSLNGALIYEQYF. As DNA, the CDR3 is TGTGCCAGCAGCTTAAACGGGGCCCTCATCTACGAGCAGTACTTC.